This T cell receptor (beta chain) is from a study of CXCR3-negative and CXCR3-positive naive CD8 T cells. Findings of the study overall: TRB CDR3s were more hydrophobic in CXCR3-positive than in CXCR3-negative naive cells.

Each TRB cDNA library was prepared by 5' RACE (with UMI labels). Following a re-call of the 5' RACE reads, TCRdb has one entry per CDR3 protein and lacks DNA. This table lists 140,000 to 150,000 distinct CDR3 sequences. With respect to this clonotype: Its target is unknown.

Per the germline V gene, CDR1 is SGHNT and CDR2 is YYREEE (reference sequence). CDR3 size: 15 residues. The chain uses TRBV5-4 and TRBJ2-5; the TCRdb call, TRBD1, lacks DNA for checking. This receptor was obtained from a human donor in good health. Some clones in this sample may be carry-over from other donors' samples. The source material was naive CXCR3+ CD8+ T cells from blood. Regarding subset: CD45RO-CCR7+CD27+CD95- naive CD8+ T cells expressing CXCR3 (TNR3+). The chain's CDR3 is CASSSPTGTEETQYF.